This is a list of T cell receptor beta chains from one sample in a study of response to subunit inactivated influenza vaccine. TCRdb redid the calling of the RT-PCR reads with MiXCR, one entry per CDR3 protein. The repertoire consists of 530,000 or so distinct CDR3 sequences, with approximately 12% occurring once and the leading ten covering around 9.6%. Sequencing used PBMCs from blood, obtained on the day of vaccination. The receptor set was obtained from a man aged 45-65 years who received an inactivated influenza vaccine. CDR3s include the opening cysteine and the closing phenylalanine or tryptophan. Fields, in order: J gene, V gene, D gene, clone size, CDR3 DNA, CDR3 protein. The D gene is left open where the match is weak. Part of the rows lack a size; the others show once, few, many or a class for expanded clones.

j_gene: TRBJ2-6; v_gene: TRBV15; d_gene: .; abundance: .; CDR3nt: TGTGCCACCAGCATTGAAAGCTCTGGGGCCAACGTCCTGACTTTC; CDR3aa: CATSIESSGANVLTF
j_gene: TRBJ2-5; v_gene: TRBV3-1; d_gene: TRBD2; abundance: once; CDR3nt: TGTGCCTGCTCCCAAGATCACCAAGCGGGGAAGACCCAGTACTTC; CDR3aa: CACSQDHQAGKTQYF
j_gene: TRBJ2-3; v_gene: TRBV5-4; d_gene: TRBD1; abundance: few; CDR3nt: TGTGCCAGCACAGGGGGACCAGGGGGTACAGATACGCAGTATTTT; CDR3aa: CASTGGPGGTDTQYF
j_gene: TRBJ2-1; v_gene: TRBV7-6; d_gene: .; abundance: many; CDR3nt: TGTGCCAGCAGCCGGCGGGCGGCCCCCGACAATGAGCAGTTCTTC; CDR3aa: CASSRRAAPDNEQFF
j_gene: TRBJ1-1; v_gene: TRBV6-5; d_gene: .; abundance: many; CDR3nt: TGTGCCAGCAGTTACAGCGGTGGGAACACTGAAGCTTTCTTT; CDR3aa: CASSYSGGNTEAFF
j_gene: TRBJ2-5; v_gene: TRBV12-3/TRBV12-4; d_gene: TRBD2; abundance: few; CDR3nt: TGTGCCAGCAGTCCCACGGGACTAGCGGGAGGGGAGACCCAGTACTTC; CDR3aa: CASSPTGLAGGETQYF
j_gene: TRBJ2-1; v_gene: TRBV29-1; d_gene: .; abundance: .; CDR3nt: TGCAGCGTTGAACCACGAAGCTCCTACAATGAGCAGTTCTTC; CDR3aa: CSVEPRSSYNEQFF
j_gene: TRBJ2-5; v_gene: TRBV12-3/TRBV12-4; d_gene: .; abundance: .; CDR3nt: TGTGCCAGCAGTTTAACTCTGGGACTGGGGAAAGAGACCCAGTACTTC; CDR3aa: CASSLTLGLGKETQYF
j_gene: TRBJ2-2; v_gene: TRBV18; d_gene: .; abundance: .; CDR3nt: TGTGCCAGCTCACCAAGCTTTGGGGTCTCGAGCACCGGGGAGCTGTTTTTT; CDR3aa: CASSPSFGVSSTGELFF
j_gene: TRBJ2-7; v_gene: TRBV27; d_gene: .; abundance: many; CDR3nt: TGTGCCAGCAGTTCAACAGGGACCTACGAGCAGTACTTC; CDR3aa: CASSSTGTYEQYF
j_gene: TRBJ2-2; v_gene: TRBV5-1; d_gene: TRBD2; abundance: few; CDR3nt: TGCGCCAGCAGCTGGAGGACTAGCCTTAACACCGGGGAGCTGTTTTTT; CDR3aa: CASSWRTSLNTGELFF
j_gene: TRBJ2-3; v_gene: TRBV7-9; d_gene: .; abundance: few; CDR3nt: TGTGCCAGCAGCTTAGCCCTAGGTGGGGCAGATACGCAGTATTTT; CDR3aa: CASSLALGGADTQYF
j_gene: TRBJ2-1; v_gene: TRBV13; d_gene: .; abundance: many; CDR3nt: TGTGCCAGCGGGGTATTGGCCAATGAGCAGTTCTTC; CDR3aa: CASGVLANEQFF
j_gene: TRBJ2-7; v_gene: TRBV20-1; d_gene: .; abundance: few; CDR3nt: TGCAGTGCTAAATACATTGGCTCCTACGAGCAGTACTTC; CDR3aa: CSAKYIGSYEQYF
j_gene: TRBJ2-7; v_gene: TRBV9; d_gene: TRBD2; abundance: once; CDR3nt: TGTGCCAGCAGCTTATCTAGCGGGTCCCTGGTACAGCAGTACTTC; CDR3aa: CASSLSSGSLVQQYF
j_gene: TRBJ1-1; v_gene: TRBV6-5; d_gene: .; abundance: .; CDR3nt: TGTGCCAGCAGTTACAAAATGGTCGAAGAGAACACTGAAGCTTTCTTT; CDR3aa: CASSYKMVEENTEAFF
j_gene: TRBJ2-7; v_gene: TRBV6-5; d_gene: TRBD2; abundance: .; CDR3nt: TGTGCCAGCAGGTTGACTAGCTCACACTCCTACGAGCAGTACTTC; CDR3aa: CASRLTSSHSYEQYF
j_gene: TRBJ1-5; v_gene: TRBV20-1; d_gene: TRBD1; abundance: few; CDR3nt: TGCAGTGCAAAGACAGGGACTAATCAGCCCCAGCATTTT; CDR3aa: CSAKTGTNQPQHF
j_gene: TRBJ2-7; v_gene: TRBV12-3/TRBV12-4; d_gene: TRBD1; abundance: few; CDR3nt: TGTGCCAGCAGGCTGACAGGGACGGACGAGCAGTACTTC; CDR3aa: CASRLTGTDEQYF
j_gene: TRBJ2-1; v_gene: TRBV10-3; d_gene: .; abundance: few; CDR3nt: TGTGCCATCAGTGAGTCGGCGGCGGAATACAATGAGCAGTTCTTC; CDR3aa: CAISESAAEYNEQFF
j_gene: TRBJ2-1; v_gene: TRBV11-2; d_gene: .; abundance: few; CDR3nt: TGTGCCAGCAGCTTTATCTTGTTAGAAGTTAGCAATGAGCAGTTCTTC; CDR3aa: CASSFILLEVSNEQFF
j_gene: TRBJ2-5; v_gene: TRBV5-1; d_gene: TRBD1; abundance: many; CDR3nt: TGCGCCAGCAGCTTCCGGGACAGGGGAGAGACCCAGTACTTC; CDR3aa: CASSFRDRGETQYF
j_gene: TRBJ2-7; v_gene: TRBV20-1; d_gene: .; abundance: .; CDR3nt: TGCAGTGCTATAAGCTCCTACGAGCAGTACTTC; CDR3aa: CSAISSYEQYF
j_gene: TRBJ1-2; v_gene: TRBV18; d_gene: TRBD1; abundance: few; CDR3nt: TGTGCCAGCTCACGGGACAGCGCGCCTTCTAACTATGGCTACACCTTC; CDR3aa: CASSRDSAPSNYGYTF
j_gene: TRBJ2-7; v_gene: TRBV7-9; d_gene: TRBD2; abundance: .; CDR3nt: TGTGCCAGCAGCTTAGCGGGAGGGGAGCCCTACGAGCAGTACTTC; CDR3aa: CASSLAGGEPYEQYF
j_gene: TRBJ1-5; v_gene: TRBV30; d_gene: TRBD1; abundance: few; CDR3nt: TGTGCCTGGAGTCCGGACAGGGTTCAGCCCCAGCATTTT; CDR3aa: CAWSPDRVQPQHF
j_gene: TRBJ2-2; v_gene: TRBV7-2; d_gene: .; abundance: few; CDR3nt: TGTGCCAGCGCTTGGGGCCAGGCGAACACCGGGGAGCTGTTTTTT; CDR3aa: CASAWGQANTGELFF
j_gene: TRBJ2-7; v_gene: TRBV28; d_gene: TRBD2; abundance: .; CDR3nt: TGTGCCAGCAGTGAAATTAGCGGGAGGGCCTCCTACGAGCAGTACTTC; CDR3aa: CASSEISGRASYEQYF
j_gene: TRBJ2-7; v_gene: TRBV20-1; d_gene: TRBD2; abundance: once; CDR3nt: TGCAGTGCTAGAAGAGCTAGCGGGAGCTCCTACGAGCAGTACTTC; CDR3aa: CSARRASGSSYEQYF
j_gene: TRBJ2-7; v_gene: TRBV6-5; d_gene: TRBD2; abundance: few; CDR3nt: TGTGCCAGCAGTTACGGTAGCGGGAGGAACAACTCCTACGAGCAGTACTTC; CDR3aa: CASSYGSGRNNSYEQYF
j_gene: TRBJ2-3; v_gene: TRBV7-2; d_gene: .; abundance: many; CDR3nt: TGTGCCAGCAGCTTATCGGCCCCCGATACGCAGTATTTT; CDR3aa: CASSLSAPDTQYF
j_gene: TRBJ1-6; v_gene: TRBV6-5; d_gene: .; abundance: .; CDR3nt: TGTGCCAGCAGTTCCCATTATAGCTCCTATAATTCACCCCTCCACTTT; CDR3aa: CASSSHYSSYNSPLHF
j_gene: TRBJ2-3; v_gene: TRBV28; d_gene: TRBD1; abundance: few; CDR3nt: TGTGCCAGCAGTCTGCTCCGTGGACAGGGGTTTGCAGATACGCAGTATTTT; CDR3aa: CASSLLRGQGFADTQYF
j_gene: TRBJ2-2; v_gene: TRBV12-3/TRBV12-4; d_gene: TRBD1; abundance: many; CDR3nt: TGTGCCAGCAGTCGTCGGACAGGGAACACCGGGGAGCTGTTTTTT; CDR3aa: CASSRRTGNTGELFF
j_gene: TRBJ1-5; v_gene: TRBV15; d_gene: .; abundance: many; CDR3nt: TGTGCCACCAGCAGAGATATAGGCAGGGGCGGTTATAGCAATCAGCCCCAGCATTTT; CDR3aa: CATSRDIGRGGYSNQPQHF
j_gene: TRBJ2-7; v_gene: TRBV29-1; d_gene: .; abundance: .; CDR3nt: TGCAGCGTTGAAAGGGGGGCGGGCTACGAGCAGTACTTC; CDR3aa: CSVERGAGYEQYF
j_gene: TRBJ2-1; v_gene: TRBV29-1; d_gene: TRBD2; abundance: many; CDR3nt: TGCAGCGTTGCTTTACTAGCGGGAGACGGAAATGAGCAGTTCTTC; CDR3aa: CSVALLAGDGNEQFF
j_gene: TRBJ1-1; v_gene: TRBV6-5; d_gene: TRBD1; abundance: .; CDR3nt: TGTGCCAGCAGTTACCCACCCGGGACAGGGGGGACTGAAGCTTTCTTT; CDR3aa: CASSYPPGTGGTEAFF
j_gene: TRBJ2-1; v_gene: TRBV7-2; d_gene: .; abundance: .; CDR3nt: TGTGCCAGCAGCTTTGGGGGGGGGCGTTACAATGAGCAGTTCTTC; CDR3aa: CASSFGGGRYNEQFF
j_gene: TRBJ2-1; v_gene: TRBV29-1; d_gene: .; abundance: few; CDR3nt: TGCAGCGTGTACAAGGGGGGGGATGAGCAGTTCTTC; CDR3aa: CSVYKGGDEQFF
j_gene: TRBJ1-4; v_gene: TRBV4-1; d_gene: .; abundance: many; CDR3nt: TGCGCCAGCAGTCCCCGGGGTAATGAAAAACTGTTTTTT; CDR3aa: CASSPRGNEKLFF
j_gene: TRBJ2-7; v_gene: TRBV7-2; d_gene: TRBD2; abundance: many; CDR3nt: TGTGCCAGCAGCTTAGCGCGGCTAGCGGCTACGGGCGAGCAGTACTTC; CDR3aa: CASSLARLAATGEQYF
j_gene: TRBJ1-6; v_gene: TRBV27; d_gene: .; abundance: many; CDR3nt: TGTGCCAGCAGTTGGAGTGGGGCGGAGAATTCACCCCTCCACTTT; CDR3aa: CASSWSGAENSPLHF
j_gene: TRBJ2-2; v_gene: TRBV12-3/TRBV12-4; d_gene: TRBD2; abundance: .; CDR3nt: TGTGCCAGCAGGAAGGCGGGAGCCGTCGGGGAGCTGTTTTTT; CDR3aa: CASRKAGAVGELFF
j_gene: TRBJ2-5; v_gene: TRBV3-1; d_gene: .; abundance: .; CDR3nt: TGTGCCAGCAGCCAAGTCTCCAGGGTAGCGGAGACCCAGTACTTC; CDR3aa: CASSQVSRVAETQYF
j_gene: TRBJ1-6; v_gene: TRBV12-3/TRBV12-4; d_gene: .; abundance: .; CDR3nt: TGTGCCAGCAGTTTAGGGCAGGTAATCAATTCACCCCTCCACTTT; CDR3aa: CASSLGQVINSPLHF
j_gene: TRBJ1-1; v_gene: TRBV6-2/TRBV6-3; d_gene: .; abundance: .; CDR3nt: TGTGCCAGCAGTTGGGTCAGGGCGGCTGAAGCTTTCTTT; CDR3aa: CASSWVRAAEAFF
j_gene: TRBJ2-3; v_gene: TRBV5-1; d_gene: TRBD1; abundance: .; CDR3nt: TGCGCCAGCAGCTCCGGACAGGTTGCCGATACGCAGTATTTT; CDR3aa: CASSSGQVADTQYF
j_gene: TRBJ1-1; v_gene: TRBV6-2/TRBV6-3; d_gene: .; abundance: .; CDR3nt: TGTGCCAGCACCCACGGGTCCTCTCCGGGGACTGAAGCTTTCTTT; CDR3aa: CASTHGSSPGTEAFF
j_gene: TRBJ2-7; v_gene: TRBV7-2; d_gene: .; abundance: few; CDR3nt: TGTGCCAGCAGCTTAGCGTCGGGGGCAGGATCCTACGAGCAGTACTTC; CDR3aa: CASSLASGAGSYEQYF
j_gene: TRBJ1-2; v_gene: TRBV4-3; d_gene: .; abundance: few; CDR3nt: TGCGCCAGCACCACCAGTGAGTTCTATGGCTACACCTTC; CDR3aa: CASTTSEFYGYTF
j_gene: TRBJ1-6; v_gene: TRBV27; d_gene: .; abundance: few; CDR3nt: TGTGCCAGCAGTTTACTTTCAGTCCGGGGTAATTCACCCCTCCACTTT; CDR3aa: CASSLLSVRGNSPLHF